These 7 T cell receptor beta chains originate from one sample sequenced in a study of T-cell memory formation after mild COVID-19. A single record per CDR3 protein comes from TCRdb applying MiXCR to the 5' RACE reads. The profile shows about 270,000 distinct CDR3 sequences, around 15% of them singletons. The sample comprised PBMCs or a T cell subset sorted from them (not recorded which). These receptors originate from a man aged 18 to 35 who had mild COVID-19 (a few samples of this study predate the infection). Cell type and time point are not known.

The chain joins TRBV5-6 to TRBJ1-2; D ambiguous. The length of the CDR3 is 12 residues. Germline lookup yields CDR1 SGHDT and CDR2 YYEEEE. V was clipped by 5 bases and J by 8 bases, with 13 bases between them. The CDR3 reads CASSSGFTGYTF. CDR3 nucleotide sequence: TGTGCCAGCAGTTCTGGATTTACCGGCTACACCTTC.

This sequence joins TRBV2 and TRBJ1-6; 7 bases are shared with TRBD1. V trimming: 7 bases; J trimming: 8 bases; junction bases outside the gene matches: 2. The CDR3 is 12 amino acids. CDR1 is SNHLY, CDR2 FYNNEI, per germline. CDR3: CASTTGDSPLHF. The DNA for the CDR3 is TGTGCCAGCACCACAGGGGATTCACCCCTCCACTTT.

This clonotype was recorded at least ten times. V usage is TRBV7-8 and J usage is TRBJ2-5; D gene unclear. Trimming cost V 1 base and J 0 bases, with 21 bases left between them. Looked up from germline, CDR1 is SGHVS and CDR2 is FQNEAQ. The CDR3 has 19 amino acids. The CDR3 reads CASSLGVETGKLYQETQYF. The CDR3 coding sequence is TGTGCCAGCAGCTTAGGGGTTGAGACCGGTAAACTGTACCAAGAGACCCAGTACTTC.

The genes are TRBV9 and TRBJ2-1, with 8 positions matching TRBD2. V trimming: 3 bases; J trimming: 5 bases; junction bases outside the gene matches: 7. CDR1 is SGDLS, CDR2 YYNGEE, per germline. The CDR3 contains 15 residues. CDR3 sequence reads: CASSEAGLDNNEQFF. CDR3 in DNA: TGTGCCAGCAGCGAGGCGGGACTAGATAACAATGAGCAGTTCTTC.

This clonotype was detected ten times or more. The chain links TRBV11-2 to TRBJ2-1; D gene ambiguous. Germline V gene sequence: CDR1 SGHAT, CDR2 FQNNGV. This CDR3 is 11 amino acids long. The V end was cut by 3 bases, the J end by 10 bases, with 7 bases between. The CDR3 sequence: CASSFVGEQFF. The CDR3 bases are TGTGCCAGCAGCTTTGTGGGAGAGCAGTTCTTC. The full variable domain, rest sourced from reference TRBV11-2 and TRBJ2-1, is EAGVAQSPRYKIIEKRQSVAFWCNPISGHATLYWYQQILGQGPKLLIQFQNNGVVDDSQLPKDRFSAERLKGVDSTLKIQPAKLEDSAVYLCASSFVGEQFFGPGTRLTVL.

This chain connects TRBV3-1 to TRBJ1-1; D uncertain. V gave up 1 base and J gave up 9 bases, with 6 bases separating them. In germline, CDR1 is LGHDT, CDR2 YNNKEL (reference sequence). The CDR3 loop spans 11 amino acids. The CDR3 here is CASSQGKKAFF. The DNA for the CDR3 is TGTGCCAGCAGCCAAGGCAAAAAAGCTTTCTTT.

This clonotype showed up many times. V is TRBV7-2 and J is TRBJ2-7; 11 positions agree with TRBD2. The trim removed 4 bases at V and 6 bases at J, leaving 11 bases unmatched. The CDR3 runs to 16 residues. Germline V gene data show CDR1 as SGHTA and CDR2 as FQGNSA. CDR3 bases: TGTGCCAGCAGCTCCTCCCTTAGCGGGGGGGCGTTCGAGCAGTACTTC. Translated: CASSSSLSGGAFEQYF.